This T cell receptor beta chain emerged from a study of low-dose radiotherapy and immunotherapy resistance in tumors. Losses at the gene ends were 7 bases for V and 13 bases for J; bases not matched to a gene: 13. The CDR3 length is 12 residues. Germline values: CDR1 SQVTM, CDR2 ANQGSEA. To note about this clonotype: This likely stems from a read error, as it lies one base from a far larger clone.

With TRAV- and TRBV-specific primers, first-strand cDNA was made, covering the alpha and beta chains. TCRs were put through approximately 20 PCR cycles of amplification with Phusion. A constant-region primer and the V-primer adapter served as the primer pair. From the reads, TCRdb called clonotypes with MiXCR, one entry per CDR3 protein. The sample yields under 35,000 distinct CDR3 sequences, approximately 49% seen once. Time point noted: after trial treatment. Treatment given: LDRT plus nivolumab, ipilimumab, low-dose cyclophosphamide and aspirin (RACIN trial). The sample consisted of PBMCs, taken after low-dose radiotherapy plus immunotherapy. The source is a male donor with gallbladder cancer. The V gene is TRBV29-1, the J gene TRBJ2-1; 7 bases align to TRBD1. CDR3 DNA: TGCAGCGCTCGACAGGGACAAGAGACCCAGTTCTTC. Translated, it gives CSARQGQETQFF.